The present TCR beta chain was sequenced within a study of T cell responses to AZD1222 COVID-19 vaccine. Study-level results: At baseline, just 5 or 6 AZD1222 recipients tested seropositive.

A note on this clone: Antigen unknown.

Germline lookup yields CDR1 SGHNT and CDR2 YYREEE (reference sequence). This CDR3 spans 16 amino acids. V was shortened by 0 bases and J by 1 base, with 13 bases between the two germline ends. Sequenced by immunoSEQ multiplex PCR; TCRdb stores in-frame clones only, minus some. The sample lists about 110,000 clones; 90% were seen once. The material was peripheral blood, obtained 28 days after the second AZD1222 dose. This sequence originates from an adult who received the AZD1222 COVID-19 vaccine. The rearrangement uses TRBV5-4 and TRBJ1-1; D is uncertain. Written as DNA, the CDR3 is TGTGCCAGCAGCTTGGCCGGGAAGGGTCAGAACACTGAAGCTTTCTTT. Protein product: CASSLAGKGQNTEAFF.